In its sample, the clone carrying this T cell receptor beta chain was seen a few times. As yet, its antigen is unknown. The data originate from a study of CD8+ T cells in alopecia areata. Study background: Oral tofacitinib, 5 to 10 mg twice daily, was given in an open-label trial. Treatment ran 6 to 18 months, with 6 months of follow-up afterward.

The treatment denotes: oral pan-JAK inhibitor, 5-10 mg twice daily. RNA, once extracted, was reverse transcribed into cDNA for use as the sequencing template. This table comes from immunoSEQ multiplex PCR, and its TCRdb copy is limited to in-frame clones, with some not included. The table records a few hundred thousand clones, less than 45% of them present only once. Study results and caveats: Whereas mice showed it more clearly, TCR sharing across patients was murkier, possibly because of HLA. Given one nonresponder, whether baseline CD8+ expansion relates to response remains uncertain.

Material: CD4+ T cells sorted from blood, obtained around week 36, from a patient treated with tofacitinib. This receptor was identified in a human donor with alopecia areata.

The CDR3 loop is CASSSPGAYEQYF. For the CDR3, the DNA is TGTGCCAGCAGTTCCCCCGGGGCCTACGAGCAGTACTTC. The chain recombines TRBV6-5 with TRBJ2-5; D is possibly TRBD2 (5 bases). The J call may be faulty, since TRBJ2-7 better matches the DNA end. The length of the CDR3 is 13 residues. Looked up from germline, CDR1 is MNHEY and CDR2 is SVGAGI.